This T cell receptor beta chain was identified in a study of T cells in Graves' hyperthyroidism and ophthalmopathy. Study in general: Blood was drawn when the patient was first diagnosed and still untreated.

This clonotype was counted many times. CDR1 and CDR2 (germline): SGHVS, FNYEAQ. This CDR3 spans 15 amino acids. With 4 bases clipped from V and 5 bases from J, the junction kept 5 bases outside the gene matches. Using RNA transcripts as the source, TCR beta CDR3 regions were amplified. The HTBI set primed first-round TCR CDR3 RT-PCR. Each CDR3 protein gets one entry after TCRdb re-called the multiplex PCR reads with MiXCR. Altogether hundreds of thousands of distinct CDR3 sequences are present, more than 15% being singletons, with the ten largest covering roughly 8%. This receptor was taken from a woman aged 18-29 years with Graves' hyperthyroidism. The genes are TRBV7-6 and TRBJ1-5, with 10 bases aligning to TRBD1. The sequenced material came from blood. The CDR3 region is CASSSDRGLDQPQHF. Written as DNA, the CDR3 is TGTGCCAGCAGCTCCGACAGGGGGCTAGATCAGCCCCAGCATTTT.